The T cell receptor (beta chain) under discussion was sequenced for a study of T-cell memory formation after mild COVID-19. Study-level information: Largely, TCR clusters stayed within a single donor. Study-level results: The study found balanced CD4/CD8 in clones contracting day 15 to 85 and a CD4+ lean in later expanders. Pre-infection memory contained some responding clones, which suggested that cross-reactive memory had joined.

Remarks on this clonotype: Its antigen is undetermined.

After removal of 2 bases from V and 9 bases from J, the junction contained 16 bases not matched to a gene. The CDR3 runs 17 residues. Germline V gene sequence: CDR1 MNHNS, CDR2 SASEGT. 5'RACE, which relied on constant-segment primers, yielded TCR alpha and TCR beta cDNA libraries carrying sample barcodes and UMIs. MiXCR was run by TCRdb on the 5' RACE reads, yielding one entry per CDR3 protein. Seen here are approximately 580,000 distinct CDR3 sequences, about 20% observed once, and the top ten hold around 13%. This sequence was found in an adult woman who had mild COVID-19 (a few samples of this study predate the infection). Cell type and time point are not known. Specimen: PBMCs or a T cell subset sorted from them (not recorded which). The rearrangement uses TRBV6-1 and TRBJ2-1; 7 positions match TRBD2. CDR3 residues: CASSEPWLAGEGIEQFF. CDR3 DNA sequence: TGTGCCAGCAGTGAACCGTGGCTGGCTGGGGAGGGCATTGAGCAGTTCTTC.